This TCR beta chain is from a study of PD-1 blockade in classical Hodgkin lymphoma. Study background: Nivolumab dosed at 3 mg/kg went to patients intravenously every 2 weeks. Study outcomes and limitations: Significant TCR diversity gains by C4D1 occurred in CD4+ but not CD8+ cells. Newly diagnosed patients reportedly trailed healthy donors in baseline TCR diversity. Later analyses included only patients treated at least 1 year post-ASCT.

Using immunoSEQ multiplex PCR, the repertoire was profiled, and TCRdb retains in-frame clones only, with some absent. The table includes about 85,000 clones, about nine tenths detected once. The time point: cycle 4 day 1 (C4D1), after more than 5 weeks of nivolumab. Following autologous stem cell transplantation, relapse occurred in every patient, and exposure to brentuximab vedotin varied. V was pared by 0 bases and J by 1 base, with 14 bases between. The CDR3 is 16 residues long. Germline CDR1 and CDR2: SGDLS and YYNGEE. Remarks on this clone: The antigen is not known.

This material consisted of peripheral blood mononuclear cells (PBMCs), taken before the fourth cycle of nivolumab. V usage is TRBV9 and J usage is TRBJ2-7; the D gene is possibly TRBD1 (6 bases). The TCR comes from a human donor with classical Hodgkin lymphoma. The CDR3 sequence: CASSVVPRGKSYEQYF. Written as DNA, the CDR3 is TGTGCCAGCAGCGTAGTCCCCAGGGGCAAATCCTACGAGCAGTACTTC.